Each of the 14 T cell receptor beta chains below was sequenced from the same sample in a study of cytomegalovirus exposure and HLA in healthy donors. The primer mix had 60 Vbeta and 13 Jbeta primers. This table comes from immunoSEQ multiplex PCR, and its TCRdb copy is limited to in-frame clones, with some not included. The sample lists about 130,000 clones, 75% to 80% occurring once. Input material: PBMCs. These TCRs come from a man aged 25-40 years in good health and CMV-seronegative.

The rearrangement links TRBV11-2 to TRBJ2-3; no clear D gene. Per germline, CDR1 SGHAT and CDR2 FQNNGV. This CDR3 spans 16 amino acids. V gave up 2 bases and J gave up 0 bases, with 12 bases separating them. The CDR3 spells CASSLPEMESTDTQYF. CDR3 bases: TGTGCCAGCAGCTTACCAGAGATGGAGAGCACAGATACGCAGTATTTT. Supplemented by reference TRBV11-2 and TRBJ2-3, the full variable domain reads EAGVAQSPRYKIIEKRQSVAFWCNPISGHATLYWYQQILGQGPKLLIQFQNNGVVDDSQLPKDRFSAERLKGVDSTLKIQPAKLEDSAVYLCASSLPEMESTDTQYFGPGTRLTVL.

The rearrangement uses TRBV5-8 and TRBJ1-2; D is unresolved. Germline CDR1 and CDR2: SGHTS and YDEGEE. The CDR3 extends over 15 amino acids. Trimming took 1 base from V and 4 from J, leaving 14 bases between them. The CDR3 DNA follows: TGTGCCAGCAGCTTGCTCTTGGCAGATATCTATGGCTACACCTTC. It specifies CASSLLLADIYGYTF.

This clone was seen once. This sequence joins TRBV6-6 and TRBJ2-3; D remains unclear. Germline V gene data show CDR1 as MNHNY and CDR2 as SVGAGI (reference sequence). V dropped 2 bases and J dropped 4 bases, with 13 bases sitting between them. The CDR3 totals 15 residues. The CDR3 region is CASSYLVQKSDTQYF. The CDR3 DNA reads TGTGCCAGCAGTTACCTTGTCCAGAAGTCAGATACGCAGTATTTT.

This clone appeared once. The chain links TRBV9 to TRBJ2-1, with TRBD2 identical over 11 bases. The CDR3 sequence is 16 residues long. Unmatched junction bases numbered 9, after V lost 4 bases and J lost 6 bases. Germline V gene lookup returns CDR1 SGDLS and CDR2 YYNGEE. The CDR3 loop is CASSPRGSGRANEQFF. Here the CDR3 DNA reads TGTGCCAGCAGCCCACGGGGTAGCGGGAGGGCCAATGAGCAGTTCTTC. Looking up the rest from reference TRBV9 and TRBJ2-1 gives the full variable domain: DSGVTQTPKHLITATGQRVTLRCSPRSGDLSVYWYQQSLDQGLQFLIQYYNGEERAKGNILERFSAQQFPDLHSELNLSSLELGDSALYFCASSPRGSGRANEQFFGPGTRLTVL.

A few counts support this clone. The J gene is TRBJ2-5, the V gene TRBV10-1, with D possibly matching TRBD1 (6 bases). Trimming removed 5 bases from V and 4 bases from J, with 11 bases in between. In germline, CDR1 is WNHNN, CDR2 SYGVQD (reference sequence). CDR3 size: 13 residues. The CDR3 here is CASSQGSGETQYF. The CDR3, as DNA: TGCGCCAGCAGTCAGGGGTCGGGAGAGACCCAGTACTTC.

The chain uses TRBV6-5 and TRBJ1-1; D perhaps matches TRBD1 (5 bases). V was clipped by 4 bases and J by 3 bases, with 15 bases between them. CDR1 and CDR2 (germline): MNHEY, SVGAGI. This CDR3 spans 15 amino acids. This CDR3 is CASSSLGEGYTEAFF. The CDR3 region has the DNA TGTGCCAGCAGTTCATTGGGGGAGGGATACACTGAAGCTTTCTTT.

This rearrangement joins TRBV29-1 to TRBJ2-1; 9 bases line up with TRBD2. Per the germline V gene, CDR1 is SQVTM and CDR2 is ANQGSEA. V was clipped by 4 bases and J by 2 bases; unmatched bases: 12. There are 17 residues in the CDR3. Written as DNA, the CDR3 is TGCAGCGTTGTCTCCCGGGCGGGAGGGAAAACCTACAATGAGCAGTTCTTC. Residues: CSVVSRAGGKTYNEQFF.

The chain uses TRBV6-4 and TRBJ2-3; D might be TRBD2 (6 bases). The CDR3 is 14 amino acids. The V gene's germline CDR1 is MRHNA and CDR2 SNTAGT. Between the trimmed V and J ends, which lost 6 bases and 2 bases, there was a span of 12 bases. This CDR3 is CASSGTGDTDTQYF. The DNA of the CDR3 is TGTGCCAGCAGCGGGACTGGAGACACAGATACGCAGTATTTT.

V usage is TRBV28 and J usage is TRBJ1-5; the match to TRBD1 covers 7 bases. Per the germline V gene, CDR1 is MDHEN and CDR2 is SYDVKM. The CDR3 length is 17 residues. V dropped 7 bases and J dropped 6; count of bases not matched to a gene: 18. The CDR3, as DNA: TGTGCCAGCACCTTCTCCAGGGGGGCAGGTTTGGGTCAGCCCCAGCATTTT. Translating it yields CASTFSRGAGLGQPQHF.

The V gene is TRBV7-9, the J gene TRBJ2-5, with TRBD2 identical over 16 bases. CDR3 length: 17 amino acids. V trimming: 8 bases; J trimming: 3 bases; junction bases outside the gene matches: 9. Germline-derived CDR1 and CDR2 are SEHNR and FQNEAQ (reference sequence). CDR3 sequence reads: CASCPGLAGGPEETQYF. The CDR3 nucleotides are TGTGCCAGCTGCCCGGGACTAGCGGGAGGGCCGGAAGAGACCCAGTACTTC.

This clone was seen only a few times. The V gene is TRBV7-9, the J gene TRBJ1-4, with a tentative D call TRBD1 (5 bases). Germline CDR1 is SEHNR and CDR2 is FQNEAQ (reference sequence). The CDR3 is 14 residues long. The V end lost 8 bases, the J end lost 0 bases, and 10 bases lay between the germline ends. DNA for the CDR3: TGTGCCAGCTCTTCACAGGCAACTAATGAAAAACTGTTTTTT. It codes for CASSSQATNEKLFF.

V gene TRBV19 combines with J gene TRBJ1-5; 11 bases map to TRBD1. CDR3 length: 13 residues. V shed 5 bases and J 7 bases; nucleotides not matched to a gene: 1. The germline V gene encodes CDR1 LNHDA and CDR2 SQIVND (reference sequence). The CDR3 DNA sequence: TGTGCCAGTAGTGGGACAGGGGGGCAGCCCCAGCATTTT. Its protein is CASSGTGGQPQHF. Full variable domain (missing parts from reference TRBV19 and TRBJ1-5): DGGITQSPKYLFRKEGQNVTLSCEQNLNHDAMYWYRQDPGQGLRLIYYSQIVNDFQKGDIAEGYSVSREKKESFPLTVTSAQKNPTAFYLCASSGTGGQPQHFGDGTRLSIL.

The V and J genes are TRBV12-1 and TRBJ2-3; TRBD2, the table's D call, lacks a check against the DNA. TRBV12-1 is flagged as a pseudogene. This CDR3 contains 13 residues. For the CDR3, the DNA is TGTGCCAGCAACCCGTGGGGGGTTGATACGCAGTATTTT. This codes for CASNPWGVDTQYF.

The chain is built from TRBV27 and TRBJ1-1; D ambiguous. The CDR3 loop spans 12 amino acids. Germline V gene data show CDR1 as MNHEY and CDR2 as SMNVEV (reference sequence). V was trimmed by 5 bases and J by 4 bases, leaving 8 bases between them. CDR3 residues: CASSHGGTEAFF. The CDR3 region has the DNA TGTGCCAGCAGTCACGGAGGCACTGAAGCTTTCTTT.